Only a few counts were recorded for the clone carrying this T cell receptor beta chain. This entry comes from a study of blood T cell repertoires in COVID-19. The germline V gene has CDR1 SQVTM and CDR2 ANQGSEA. The CDR3 extends over 14 amino acids. V lost 5 bases to trimming and J lost 1 base; unmatched junction nucleotides: 7. Method: immunoSEQ multiplex PCR; TCRdb's copy keeps in-frame clones and lacks some. Of fewer than 250,000 clones detected, around 80% appear once; the ten largest clones hold 17%. This TCR derives from a woman aged 45 to 65 with acute COVID-19. The rearrangement joins TRBV29-1 to TRBJ1-1; 7 bases map to TRBD1. The sequencing sample was made of PBMCs or T cells enriched from blood (not recorded which). The CDR3 DNA reads as TGCAGCGTTCGCCGGGACAGCGGGAACACTGAAGCTTTCTTT. Translation: CSVRRDSGNTEAFF. Full variable domain (outside the CDR3, taken from reference TRBV29-1 and TRBJ1-1): SAVISQKPSRDICQRGTSLTIQCQVDSQVTMMFWYRQQPGQSLTLIATANQGSEATYESGFVIDKFPISRPNLTFSTLTVSNMSPEDSSIYLCSVRRDSGNTEAFFGQGTRLTVV.